This T cell receptor beta chain derives from a study of CD8 T cells in ankylosing spondylitis. TCRdb reprocessed the 5' RACE reads with MiXCR, giving one entry per CDR3 protein. This table holds 150,000 to 200,000 distinct CDR3 sequences, roughly 18% found once. This clonotype was detected only once. Germline-derived CDR1 and CDR2 are DFQATT and SNEGSKA (reference sequence). There are 10 residues in the CDR3. The source of this sequence is a male donor aged 5-29 years with ankylosing spondylitis or in good health (not recorded which). The chain combines TRBV20-1 with TRBJ2-5; weak D call: TRBD2 (6 bases). The sample taken for sequencing was blood, either unsorted or a sorted T cell fraction (not recorded which). This CDR3 is CSGVVETQYF. CDR3 coding DNA: TGCTCGGGAGTTGTAGAGACCCAGTACTTC.